These 6 T cell receptor beta chains originate from one sample sequenced in a study of tumor and adjacent non-tumor tissue in lung cancer. This sample's RNA came from whole unsorted tissue. The library came from three nested PCR rounds adapted from ARM-PCR protocols. TCRdb reprocessed the multiplex PCR reads with MiXCR, giving one entry per CDR3 protein. The sample holds roughly 70,000 distinct CDR3 sequences, around three quarters seen once. Specimen: lung tumor tissue. These receptor sequences come from a man in his sixties with non-small cell lung cancer.

Note on this clonotype: In this CDR3 the conserved last residue, phenylalanine or tryptophan, is missing, so a read error is likely. The DNA is omitted, as the CDR3 cannot be located on it reliably, and the CDR3 follows TCRdb's listing. The chain combines TRBV5-4 with TRBJ2-3; TRBD2 was called by the table and not checked on the DNA. The CDR3 is 16 residues long, counting both termini. The germline V gene has CDR1 SGHNT and CDR2 YYREEE (reference sequence). CDR3 residues: CTSSPIERESGDTHYY.

On this clonotype itself: Its ends do not fully match the called genes, so a read error is possible. The J gene is TRBJ1-6, the V gene TRBV5-6; weak D call: TRBD1 (6 bases). This CDR3 comprises 16 residues. Germline assignment: CDR1 SGHDT and CDR2 YYEEEE. The DNA of the CDR3 is TGTGCCATCAGCCCTAGTACGGGGGCGAAGGGTTCATCCCTCCACTTT. The encoded protein is CAISPSTGAKGSSLHF.

As concerns this clonotype: A read error may explain this, as a much larger clone is one base away. CDR3 nucleotide sequence: TGCGCCAGCAGTGAAAGGATGCCGGGACTAGCGGGAACCAAGTCCCAAGAGACCGAGTACTTC. Protein: CASSERMPGLAGTKSQETEYF. The chain employs TRBV10-2 and TRBJ2-5, with 13 bases aligning to TRBD2. The CDR3 covers 21 residues. CDR1 and CDR2 from the germline V gene are WSHSY and SAAADI.

Details on this clonotype: This may be a read error, as it is one base from a much larger clone. The rearrangement links TRBV6-5 to TRBJ2-5; D is perhaps TRBD1 or TRBD2 (5 bases each). The CDR3 spans 15 residues. Germline-derived CDR1 and CDR2 are MNHEY and SVGAGI. The CDR3 DNA is TGTACCAGCAGTCCTAACCCGGGCCTCAGGGAGACCCAGCACTTC. It yields the protein CTSSPNPGLRETQHF.

Regarding this clonotype: Since the CDR3 does not end with the conserved phenylalanine or tryptophan, this likely comes from a read error. This chain joins TRBV20-1 and TRBJ2-5; D gene unclear. Trimming removed 7 bases from V and 2 bases from J, with 17 bases in between. Germline V gene sequence: CDR1 DFQATT, CDR2 SNEGSKA (reference sequence). The CDR3 contains 14 residues. The DNA of the CDR3 is TGCAGTGTCACGCTTAAGACGCGGCAAGAGACCCAGTACTAC. Translating gives CSVTLKTRQETQYY.

A word on this clonotype: One junction end disagrees with the germline gene, perhaps due to a read error. The chain recombines TRBV6-1 with TRBJ2-3; D might be TRBD1 or TRBD2, each matching 5 bases. The germline gives CDR1 MNHNS, CDR2 SASEGT. The CDR3 is made up of 14 amino acids. The CDR3: CASTSGRSTDTQYF. Here the CDR3 DNA reads TGTGCGAGCACTTCGGGGCGTTCGACAGATACGCAGTATTTT.